What follows is one TCR beta chain and its context. Its antigen is unidentified. This sample is drawn from a study of PD-1 blockade in classical Hodgkin lymphoma. Whole-study results and caveats: Individuals initiating nivolumab under 1 year after ASCT were excluded.

The sample's time point: cycle 4 day 1 (C4D1), after 5 to 7 weeks of nivolumab. Each of the patients experienced relapse following autologous stem cell transplantation, and their brentuximab vedotin exposure differed. The table came from immunoSEQ multiplex PCR; TCRdb's copy has only in-frame clones and leaves some out. The profile shows about 28,000 clones, roughly 78% of them singletons. CDR3 length: 18 residues. This sequence joins TRBV12-1 and TRBJ2-6; the table's TRBD1 call for D was not verified on the DNA. TRBV12-1 is a pseudogene locus. The source material was peripheral blood mononuclear cells (PBMCs), sampled before the fourth cycle of nivolumab. The TCR was taken from a human donor with classical Hodgkin lymphoma. CDR3 nucleotides: TGTGCCAGCAGCGGTTATGCTATAGGACAAAGTCGGGCCAACGTCCTGACTTTC. As protein: CASSGYAIGQSRANVLTF.